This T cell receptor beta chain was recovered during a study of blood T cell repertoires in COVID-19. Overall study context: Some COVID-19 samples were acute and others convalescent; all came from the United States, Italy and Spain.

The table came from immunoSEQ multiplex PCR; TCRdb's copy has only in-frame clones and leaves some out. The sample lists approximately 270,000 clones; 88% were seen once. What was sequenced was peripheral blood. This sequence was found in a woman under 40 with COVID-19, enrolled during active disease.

The CDR3 DNA reads TGTGCCAGCAGTTACTCGACCAGGGCGGACACCATATATTTT. Amino acid sequence: CASSYSTRADTIYF. The V and J genes are TRBV6-6 and TRBJ1-3; D may be TRBD1 (5 bases). Per germline, CDR1 MNHNY and CDR2 SVGAGI (reference sequence). V was cut by 0 bases and J by 8 bases, with 11 bases left in between. The CDR3 has 14 residues.